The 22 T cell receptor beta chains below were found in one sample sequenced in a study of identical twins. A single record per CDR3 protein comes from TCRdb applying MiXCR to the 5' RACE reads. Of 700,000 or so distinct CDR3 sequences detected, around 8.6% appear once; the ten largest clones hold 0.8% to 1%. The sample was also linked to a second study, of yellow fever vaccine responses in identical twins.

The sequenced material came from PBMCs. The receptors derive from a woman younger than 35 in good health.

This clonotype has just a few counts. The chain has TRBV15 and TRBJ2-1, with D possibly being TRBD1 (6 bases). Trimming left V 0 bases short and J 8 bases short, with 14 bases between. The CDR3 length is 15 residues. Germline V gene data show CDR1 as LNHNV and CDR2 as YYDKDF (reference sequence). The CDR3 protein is CATSRDRAGDDEQFF. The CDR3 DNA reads TGTGCCACCAGCAGAGATAGGGCAGGGGACGATGAGCAGTTCTTC.

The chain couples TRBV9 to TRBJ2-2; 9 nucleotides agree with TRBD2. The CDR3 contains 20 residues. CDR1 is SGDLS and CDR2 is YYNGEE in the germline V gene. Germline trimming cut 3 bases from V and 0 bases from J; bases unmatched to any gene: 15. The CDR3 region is CASSARKGLAGTANTGELFF. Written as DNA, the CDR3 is TGTGCCAGCAGCGCAAGAAAGGGGCTAGCGGGGACCGCGAACACCGGGGAGCTGTTTTTT.

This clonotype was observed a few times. The DNA for the CDR3 is TGCGCCAGCAGCTTGGGAGGGATGGAAACAGATACGCAGTATTTT. Its translation: CASSLGGMETDTQYF. J is TRBJ2-3 and V is TRBV5-1; D might be TRBD2 (5 bases). The V gene lost 0 bases and the J gene lost 3 bases, with 11 bases spanning the gap. The CDR3 covers 15 residues. The V gene's germline CDR1 is SGHRS and CDR2 YFSETQ.

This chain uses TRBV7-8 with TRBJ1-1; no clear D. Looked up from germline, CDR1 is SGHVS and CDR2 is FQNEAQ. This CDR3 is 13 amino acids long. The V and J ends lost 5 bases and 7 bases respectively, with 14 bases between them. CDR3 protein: CASSLQMGNEAFF. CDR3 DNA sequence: TGTGCCAGCAGCCTACAGATGGGGAATGAAGCTTTCTTT.

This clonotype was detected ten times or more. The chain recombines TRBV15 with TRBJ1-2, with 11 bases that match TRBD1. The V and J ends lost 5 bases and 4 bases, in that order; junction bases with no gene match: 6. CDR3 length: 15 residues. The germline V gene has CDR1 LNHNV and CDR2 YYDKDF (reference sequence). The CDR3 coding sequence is TGTGCCACCAGCCTCGGACAGGGGGCTGCCTATGGCTACACCTTC. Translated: CATSLGQGAAYGYTF.

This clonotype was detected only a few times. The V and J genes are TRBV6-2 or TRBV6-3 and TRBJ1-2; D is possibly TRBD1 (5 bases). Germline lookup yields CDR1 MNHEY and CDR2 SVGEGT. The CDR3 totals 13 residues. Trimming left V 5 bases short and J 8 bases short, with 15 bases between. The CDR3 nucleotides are TGTGCCAGCAGTGACAGTGCCTACCTGGGCTACACCTTC. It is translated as CASSDSAYLGYTF.

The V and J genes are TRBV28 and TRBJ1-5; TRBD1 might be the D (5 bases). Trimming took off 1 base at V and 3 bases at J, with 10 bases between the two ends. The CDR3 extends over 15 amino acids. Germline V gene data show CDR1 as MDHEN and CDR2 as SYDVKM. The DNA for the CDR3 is TGTGCCAGCAGTTTATCGACAGTAATCAATCAGCCCCAGCATTTT. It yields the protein CASSLSTVINQPQHF.

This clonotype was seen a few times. CDR3 amino acids: CASSQSGLAGGIPQETQYF. The CDR3 region has the DNA TGTGCCAGCAGCCAAAGCGGACTAGCGGGGGGCATACCCCAAGAGACCCAGTACTTC. The rearrangement links TRBV11-2 to TRBJ2-5; 14 bases are shared with TRBD2. V was pared by 5 bases and J by 1 base, with 12 bases of the junction left unmatched. In germline, CDR1 is SGHAT, CDR2 FQNNGV. The CDR3 has 19 residues. Full variable domain (outside the CDR3, taken from reference TRBV11-2 and TRBJ2-5): EAGVAQSPRYKIIEKRQSVAFWCNPISGHATLYWYQQILGQGPKLLIQFQNNGVVDDSQLPKDRFSAERLKGVDSTLKIQPAKLEDSAVYLCASSQSGLAGGIPQETQYFGPGTRLLVL.

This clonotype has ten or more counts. The CDR3 DNA reads as TGCGCCAGCAGCCCGGGACTACGGAATTCACCCCTCCACTTT. Translation: CASSPGLRNSPLHF. The chain links TRBV5-1 to TRBJ1-6; D is possibly TRBD1 (5 bases). Germline V CDR1 and CDR2: SGHRS, YFSETQ. The CDR3 sequence is 14 residues long. Trimming removed 4 bases from V and 7 bases from J, with 12 bases in between.

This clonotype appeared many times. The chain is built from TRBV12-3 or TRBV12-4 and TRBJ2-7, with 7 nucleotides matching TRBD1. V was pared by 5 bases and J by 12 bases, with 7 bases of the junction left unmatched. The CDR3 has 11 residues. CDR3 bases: TGTGCCAGCAGTGGTCGACAGGGTCGGTACTTC. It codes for CASSGRQGRYF.

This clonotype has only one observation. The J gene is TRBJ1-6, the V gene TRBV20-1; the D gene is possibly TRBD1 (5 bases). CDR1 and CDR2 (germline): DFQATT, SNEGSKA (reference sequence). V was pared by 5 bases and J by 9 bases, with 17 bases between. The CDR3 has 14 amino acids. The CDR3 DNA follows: TGCAGTGCTGTTGGGGCCACTTCCCCTTCACCCCTCCACTTT. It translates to CSAVGATSPSPLHF.

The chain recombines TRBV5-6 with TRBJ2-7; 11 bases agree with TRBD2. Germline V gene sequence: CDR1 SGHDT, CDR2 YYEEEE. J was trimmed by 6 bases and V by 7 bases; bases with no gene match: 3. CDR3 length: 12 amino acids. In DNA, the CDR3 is TGTGCCAGCTTCGGACTAGCGGGCGAGCAGTACTTC. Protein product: CASFGLAGEQYF.

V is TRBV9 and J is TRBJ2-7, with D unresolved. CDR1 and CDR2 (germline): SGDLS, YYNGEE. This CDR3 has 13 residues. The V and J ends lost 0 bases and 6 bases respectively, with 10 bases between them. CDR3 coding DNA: TGTGCCAGCAGCGTAGGTGAGAGGCTCGAGCAGTACTTC. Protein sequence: CASSVGERLEQYF. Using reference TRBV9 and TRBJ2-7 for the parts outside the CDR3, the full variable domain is DSGVTQTPKHLITATGQRVTLRCSPRSGDLSVYWYQQSLDQGLQFLIQYYNGEERAKGNILERFSAQQFPDLHSELNLSSLELGDSALYFCASSVGERLEQYFGPGTRLTVT.

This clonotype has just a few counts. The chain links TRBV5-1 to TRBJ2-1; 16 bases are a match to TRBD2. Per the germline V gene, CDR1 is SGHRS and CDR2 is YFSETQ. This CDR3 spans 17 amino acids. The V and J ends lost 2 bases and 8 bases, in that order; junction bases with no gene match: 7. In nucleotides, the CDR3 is TGCGCCAGCAGCTTCCAGCCGGGACTAGCGGGGGGGGATGAGCAGTTCTTC. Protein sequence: CASSFQPGLAGGDEQFF.

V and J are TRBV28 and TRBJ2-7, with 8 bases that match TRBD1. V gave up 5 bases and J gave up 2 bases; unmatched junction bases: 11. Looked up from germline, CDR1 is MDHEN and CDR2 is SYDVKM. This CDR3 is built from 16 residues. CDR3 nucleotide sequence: TGTGCCAGCAGTCCAGAGAGGACAGGGCCCACCTACGAGCAGTACTTC. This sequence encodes CASSPERTGPTYEQYF.

CDR3 protein: CASSLAGQGYTGELFF. CDR3 DNA sequence: TGCGCCAGCAGCTTGGCAGGACAGGGGTACACCGGGGAGCTGTTTTTT. This chain joins TRBV5-1 and TRBJ2-2; 9 nucleotides agree with TRBD1. The ends lost 0 bases at V and 3 bases at J; junction bases unmatched: 3. From germline, CDR1 is SGHRS and CDR2 YFSETQ. This CDR3 is built from 16 residues.

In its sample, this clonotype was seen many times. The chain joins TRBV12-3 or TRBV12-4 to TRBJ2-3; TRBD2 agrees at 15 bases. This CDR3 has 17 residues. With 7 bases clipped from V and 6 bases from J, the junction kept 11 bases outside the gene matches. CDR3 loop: CASTAGTSGGPWDTQYF. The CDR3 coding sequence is TGTGCCAGCACCGCCGGGACTAGCGGGGGGCCTTGGGATACGCAGTATTTT.

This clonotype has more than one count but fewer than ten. The CDR3 here is CSATTGIRGWSNEQFF. As DNA, the CDR3 is TGCAGTGCTACCACAGGGATCCGGGGATGGAGCAATGAGCAGTTCTTC. This rearrangement joins TRBV20-1 to TRBJ2-1; D might be TRBD1 (6 bases). Trimming took off 4 bases at V and 6 bases at J, with 22 bases between the two ends. Germline loops: CDR1 DFQATT, CDR2 SNEGSKA (reference sequence). The CDR3 contains 16 residues.

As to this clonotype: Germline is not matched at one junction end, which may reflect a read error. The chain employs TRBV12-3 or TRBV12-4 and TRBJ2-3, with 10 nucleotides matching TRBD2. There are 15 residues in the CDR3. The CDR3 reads CASSVAGGRVDTQYF. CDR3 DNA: TGTGCCAGCAGTGTAGCGGGAGGTCGGGTAGATACGCAGTATTTT.

Here the CDR3 DNA reads TGCGCCAGCAGTCCCCCCCCTTACGAGCAGTACTTC. It translates to CASSPPPYEQYF. The genes are TRBV5-1 and TRBJ2-7; D ambiguous. V dropped 5 bases and J dropped 4 bases, with 10 bases sitting between them. The CDR3 contains 12 residues. The V gene's germline CDR1 is SGHRS and CDR2 YFSETQ.

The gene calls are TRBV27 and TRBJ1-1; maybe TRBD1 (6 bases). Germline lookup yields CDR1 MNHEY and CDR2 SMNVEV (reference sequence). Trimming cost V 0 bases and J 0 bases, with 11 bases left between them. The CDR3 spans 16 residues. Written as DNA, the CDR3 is TGTGCCAGCAGTTTATCTGTCGACAGGTTGAACACTGAAGCTTTCTTT. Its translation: CASSLSVDRLNTEAFF.

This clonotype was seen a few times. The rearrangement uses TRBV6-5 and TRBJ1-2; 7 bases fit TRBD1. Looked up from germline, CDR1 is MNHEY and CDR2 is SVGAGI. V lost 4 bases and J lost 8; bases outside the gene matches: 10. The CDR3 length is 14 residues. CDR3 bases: TGTGCCAGCAGTTCCCTGAGACAGGGTAGGGGCTACACCTTC. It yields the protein CASSSLRQGRGYTF.